This T cell receptor beta chain originates from a study of response to subunit inactivated influenza vaccine. This clonotype has only a few counts. The antigen is unknown. Germline CDR1 reads LNHDA; CDR2 reads SQIVND (reference sequence). V was trimmed by 1 base and J by 9 bases, leaving 7 bases between them. The CDR3 sequence is 12 residues long. MiXCR, run by TCRdb on the RT-PCR reads, gives a single entry per CDR3 protein. The table shows about 540,000 distinct CDR3 sequences, with roughly a quarter occurring only once. Study-level findings and limits: Each seasonal influenza vaccination, the authors suggested, recruits few new T cells.

This sample also appeared in a second study, on T cells expressing NK-cell markers. That source notes: What made the TCR beta cDNA was 5'RACE template switching with UMIs. Leadership of the CD3+CD56-NKG2C+ fraction also belonged to these clonotypes in a handful of donors.

The TCR sequence derives from a man between 50 and 59 years old who received an inactivated influenza vaccine. Sequenced material: CD4+ T cells sorted from PBMCs, taken approximately 13 days after vaccination. The chain has TRBV19 and TRBJ2-4; a possible D gene is TRBD1 (5 bases). The CDR3 region is CASSIGGGIQYF. CDR3 in DNA: TGTGCCAGTAGTATAGGGGGCGGCATTCAGTACTTC.